What follows is one TCR beta chain and its context. No antigen is known for it. This table comes from immunoSEQ multiplex PCR, and its TCRdb copy is limited to in-frame clones, with some not included. This sample has roughly 150,000 clones, with 80% to 95% found just once. These data are taken from a study of T cell responses to AZD1222 COVID-19 vaccine. General study points: Increased Spike-specific TCR breadth and depth were observed after two AZD1222 doses.

Germline lookup yields CDR1 SEHNR and CDR2 FQNEAQ (reference sequence). CDR3 size: 16 residues. Trimming took off 3 bases at V and 2 bases at J, with 17 bases between the two ends. Sequenced here: peripheral blood, sampled 28 days after the second AZD1222 dose. The sequence was obtained from an adult who received the AZD1222 COVID-19 vaccine. The chain links TRBV7-9 to TRBJ2-7, with D perhaps matching TRBD1 or TRBD2 (6 bases each). CDR3 sequence: CASSLVGGTGTYEQYF. The CDR3 region has the DNA TGTGCCAGCAGCTTGGTGGGGGGCACAGGGACCTACGAGCAGTACTTC.